This T cell receptor (beta chain) was retrieved from a study of T cell changes during pregnancy in multiple sclerosis. Sequencing used immunoSEQ multiplex PCR; TCRdb keeps in-frame clones, though not all of them. The data contain tens of thousands of clones, 93% of them singletons. This CDR3 region has 14 residues. The germline V gene has CDR1 MRHNA and CDR2 SNTAGT. V shed 0 bases, J shed 8 bases, and the junction held 1 base outside the gene matches. Material: peripheral blood, obtained in the second trimester of pregnancy. The chain is built from TRBV6-4 and TRBJ1-2, with 12 nucleotides matching TRBD1. The source of this sequence is a female donor in good health, enrolled as a control in a pregnancy study. CDR3 in amino acids: CASSDSGTGGGYTF. The CDR3 DNA reads as TGTGCCAGCAGTGACTCCGGGACAGGGGGCGGCTACACCTTC.